A selection of T cell receptor beta chains follows, all from one sample in a study of T cells in Graves' hyperthyroidism and ophthalmopathy. A single record per CDR3 protein comes from TCRdb applying MiXCR to the multiplex PCR reads. The profile shows a few hundred thousand distinct CDR3 sequences, roughly 19% of them singletons. The specimen was blood. The receptor set was obtained from a middle-aged man with Graves' ophthalmopathy. Each CDR3 is given with its conserved first and last residue. D genes are given only for firm matches. Only part of the rows carry a size: once, few, many, or a class if the clone is expanded.

>-|TRBD1|TRBV20-1|13|TRBJ2-7
TGCAGTGCTAGAGGGCAGGGGGCGTGGGAGCAGTACTTC
CSARGQGAWEQYF
>-|-|TRBV7-3|12|TRBJ1-2
TGTGCCAGCAGTTTGGACGCCTATGGCTACACCTTC
CASSLDAYGYTF
>-|TRBD1|TRBV2|15|TRBJ1-5
TGTGCCAGCATGTCGGACAGGGGTAGCAATCAGCCCCGGCATTTT
CASMSDRGSNQPRHF
>many|-|TRBV2|15|TRBJ2-2
TGTGCCGTTCAGCGACAGGGACTGAACACCGGGGAGCTGTTTTTT
CAVQRQGLNTGELFF
>many|TRBD2|TRBV5-1|15|TRBJ2-1
TGCGCCAGCAGCTGGACTAGCGGGACCTCCAATGAGCAGTTCTTC
CASSWTSGTSNEQFF
>many|TRBD2|TRBV12-3/TRBV12-4|14|TRBJ2-5
TGTGCCAGCACCCGGCTTGGGGGGGGAGAGACCCAGTACTTC
CASTRLGGGETQYF
>-|-|TRBV19|13|TRBJ2-4
TGTGCCAGCGAGGAAGGTACCAAAAACATTCAGTACTTC
CASEEGTKNIQYF
>-|TRBD1|TRBV5-1|16|TRBJ1-2
TGCGCCAGCAGCTTGCGGACAGGGGAAGGGGACTATGGCTACACCTTC
CASSLRTGEGDYGYTF
>few|TRBD2|TRBV28|17|TRBJ2-2
TGTGCCAGCAGTTTTGGGCTAGCGGGAGGGCTCACCGGGGAGCTATTTTTT
CASSFGLAGGLTGELFF
>-|-|TRBV28|16|TRBJ1-3
TGTGCCAGCAGTTTATCCTTAACAGGGTCAGGAAACACCATATATTTT
CASSLSLTGSGNTIYF
>few|TRBD2|TRBV20-1|15|TRBJ2-7
TGCAGTGCTACTCCCGGGAGCGGGAGCCTCTACGAGCAGTACTTC
CSATPGSGSLYEQYF
>-|-|TRBV7-3|15|TRBJ1-1
TGTGCCAGCAGCTTAATAGGAGGGGGGAACACTGAAGATTTCTTT
CASSLIGGGNTEDFF
>-|TRBD2|TRBV19|14|TRBJ2-1
TGTGCCAGTAGTATGCGGGAGGGCCGGAATGAGCAGTTCTTC
CASSMREGRNEQFF
>few|TRBD2|TRBV20-1|12|TRBJ2-7
TGCAGTGCACAGGAGGGAGGGCACGAGCAGTACTTC
CSAQEGGHEQYF
>few|-|TRBV6-2/TRBV6-3|14|TRBJ2-7
TGTGCCAGCAGTTACTCGCACCCTAGCTACGAGCAGTACTTC
CASSYSHPSYEQYF
>-|-|TRBV7-9|14|TRBJ1-2
TGTGCCAGCAGACCAAGCGGGGGCTCGGGCGGCTACACCTTC
CASRPSGGSGGYTF
>-|-|TRBV6-1|17|TRBJ1-5
TGTGCCAGCACTTTAGACCCCGGAGGGTATGGCAATCAGCCCCAGCATTTT
CASTLDPGGYGNQPQHF
>few|-|TRBV4-1|16|TRBJ1-5
TGCGCCAGCAGCCCGGGGCAGGGTCAGAGCAATCAGCCCCAGCATTTT
CASSPGQGQSNQPQHF
>-|TRBD2|TRBV27|13|TRBJ2-3
TGTGCCAGCGGTTGGACTAGAACAGATACGCAGTATTTT
CASGWTRTDTQYF
>few|-|TRBV7-9|13|TRBJ2-1
TGTGCCAGCAGCTCCGGGGTATACAATGAGCAGTTCTTC
CASSSGVYNEQFF
>-|-|TRBV11-1|14|TRBJ2-5
TGTGCCAGCAGCTTAGCGGGAGGCCATGAGACCCAGTACTTC
CASSLAGGHETQYF
>few|-|TRBV11-3|20|TRBJ2-7
TGTGCCAGCAGCCGAACCATATCAGGAGGCGGAAGACCGAGTGGCTACGAGCAGTACTTC
CASSRTISGGGRPSGYEQYF
>many|TRBD1|TRBV3-1|14|TRBJ1-1
TGTGCCAGCAGTCGGCAGGGGGTGGGAACTGAAGCTTTCTTT
CASSRQGVGTEAFF
>-|-|TRBV19|15|TRBJ1-2
TGTGCCAGTAGTACTACCTTGACATGGCGCTATGGCTACACCTTC
CASSTTLTWRYGYTF
>few|-|TRBV7-8|17|TRBJ2-3
TGTGCCAGCAGCCGACGCGGACAGCCGCTTAACACAGATACGCAGTATTTT
CASSRRGQPLNTDTQYF
>-|-|TRBV20-1|14|TRBJ2-4
TGCAGTGCTGCGATATTGGGGACCTCGAACATTCAGTACTTC
CSAAILGTSNIQYF
>-|-|TRBV9|14|TRBJ1-1
TGTGCCAGCAGCGCCAGGGGCTTGGGCACTGAAGCTTTCTTT
CASSARGLGTEAFF
>-|TRBD1|TRBV5-6|15|TRBJ1-5
TGTGCCAGCAGCTATAGGGGGACAGGGAACCAGCCCCAGCATTTT
CASSYRGTGNQPQHF
>many|-|TRBV7-2|14|TRBJ2-1
TGTGCCAGCAGCTACGGTTGGGCTAACAATGAGCAGTTCTTC
CASSYGWANNEQFF
>-|-|TRBV11-3|16|TRBJ2-7
TGTGCCAGCAGCTTAGATGCCCGGGGTAGCTTCTACGAGCAGTACTTC
CASSLDARGSFYEQYF
>many|-|TRBV9|16|TRBJ2-1
TGTGCCAGCAGCCGCGGGGGCGGGAGCTCCTACAATGAGCAGTTCTTC
CASSRGGGSSYNEQFF
>few|TRBD1|TRBV2|15|TRBJ1-2
TGTGCCAGCAAGACAACAGGGGGAAGGGGGTATGGCTACACCTTC
CASKTTGGRGYGYTF
>-|-|TRBV6-4|14|TRBJ2-7
TGTGCCACCGCAATCGAGGGGATTGTCTACGAGCAGTACTTC
CATAIEGIVYEQYF
>many|-|TRBV28|13|TRBJ2-5
TGTGCCAGCAAGAGACGAGTCAAAGAGACCCAGTACTTC
CASKRRVKETQYF
>many|-|TRBV11-2|15|TRBJ1-6
TGTGCCAGCGGCCTGGACAGCGAGTATAATTCACCCCTCCACTTT
CASGLDSEYNSPLHF
>many|-|TRBV20-1|15|TRBJ2-1
TGCAGTGCTCACTTACTAGGGGGCTCCTACAATGAGCAGTTCTTC
CSAHLLGGSYNEQFF
>-|TRBD2|TRBV20-1|16|TRBJ2-3
TGCAGTGCTACGACGAGACTAGCGGAGAACACAGATACGCAGTATTTT
CSATTRLAENTDTQYF
>-|-|TRBV10-1|14|TRBJ2-1
TGCGCCAGCAGTGAGTCACTAACCTACAATGAGCAGTTCTTC
CASSESLTYNEQFF
>many|-|TRBV3-1|12|TRBJ1-1
TGTGCCAGCAGCCAAAAGAACACTGAAGCTTTCTTT
CASSQKNTEAFF
>few|-|TRBV6-1|15|TRBJ2-5
TGTGCCAGCAGTGGGCGGACAGCTGGCCAAGAGACCCAGTACTTC
CASSGRTAGQETQYF
>once|-|TRBV10-3|12|TRBJ2-7
TGTGCCATCAGTGACACTTTTCACGAGCAGTACTTC
CAISDTFHEQYF
>many|TRBD1|TRBV11-3|14|TRBJ2-4
TGTGCCAGCAGCTCGCAGGGGGTCGGCAACATTCAGTACTTC
CASSSQGVGNIQYF
>-|TRBD1|TRBV7-9|17|TRBJ2-1
TGTGCCTGCCCGGGACAGGGATCCCCAAGCTCCTACAATGAGCAGTTCTTC
CACPGQGSPSSYNEQFF
>many|TRBD1|TRBV11-2|15|TRBJ1-6
TGTGCCAGCAGCTTAGTTCGACAGGGGCCTTCACCCCTCCACTTT
CASSLVRQGPSPLHF
>-|-|TRBV6-4|13|TRBJ2-7
TGTGCCAGCAGATTTCACAGTACCTACGAGCAGTACTTC
CASRFHSTYEQYF
>few|-|TRBV11-3|17|TRBJ2-2
TGTGCCAGCAGCTTAGATAGGACATACGCGAACACCGGGGAGCTGTTTTTT
CASSLDRTYANTGELFF
>many|TRBD1|TRBV7-2|13|TRBJ2-5
TGTGCCAGCAGCCCTGGACAGGGGGAGACCCAGTACTTC
CASSPGQGETQYF
>-|TRBD2|TRBV5-1|17|TRBJ2-2
TGTGCCAGCAGCCAACGTAGCGGGGACTCGAACACCGGGGAGCTGTTTTTT
CASSQRSGDSNTGELFF
>few|-|TRBV6-5|16|TRBJ2-1
TGTGCCAGCAGTTACGGACAGGGAGGGTCCTACAATGAGCAGTTCTTC
CASSYGQGGSYNEQFF
>few|TRBD1|TRBV6-1|15|TRBJ2-1
TGTGCCAGCAGTTCCGAAGGACAGGGGAACAATGAGCAGTTCTTC
CASSSEGQGNNEQFF
>many|-|TRBV28|12|TRBJ1-1
TGTGCCAGCAGCCGTGACGGAACTGAAGCTTTCTTT
CASSRDGTEAFF
>many|-|TRBV28|12|TRBJ1-1
TGTGCCAGCAGTTTACCCAGGACTGAAGCTTTCTTT
CASSLPRTEAFF
>many|TRBD1|TRBV7-9|15|TRBJ2-7
TGTGCCAGCAGCGTGGACAGGAACCTTCGAGACGAGCAGTACTTC
CASSVDRNLRDEQYF
>few|-|TRBV5-8|15|TRBJ2-7
TGTGCCAGCAGCCCACGGCGGGGTCAAGCCTACGAGCAGTACTTC
CASSPRRGQAYEQYF
>many|-|TRBV5-1|14|TRBJ2-7
TGCGCCAGCAGCAAAGGGAAACAGGCCTACGAGCAGTACTTC
CASSKGKQAYEQYF
>few|TRBD2|TRBV6-1|15|TRBJ2-1
TGTGCCAGCAGCATAGCGGGAGGGCCAGGGAATGAGCAGTTCTTC
CASSIAGGPGNEQFF